Listed below are T cell receptor beta chains from one sample, sequenced in a study of T cell repertoires in cytomegalovirus infection. TCRdb re-analysed the reads in MiXCR, keeping a single row per CDR3 protein. Of more than 200,000 distinct CDR3 sequences in the sample, roughly 10% were seen once. Material: PBMCs. These receptors were collected from a human donor in good health (CMV status not recorded). Some clones in this sample may be carry-over from other donors' samples. CDR3s include the opening cysteine and the closing phenylalanine or tryptophan. A D gene is named only where the DNA matches it firmly. Rows may omit the clone size; those that give it use once, few, many or a size class.

TRBD2 | many | TRBJ2-4 | TRBV7-2 | TGTGCCAGCAGCGAGAGGACTAGCGGACGGGGGAGCGCCAAAAACATTCAGTACTTC | CASSERTSGRGSAKNIQYF
- | many | TRBJ2-3 | TRBV7-9 | TGTGCCAGCAGCCCGAGTTGGGCCACAGATACGCAGTATTTT | CASSPSWATDTQYF
- | many | TRBJ2-5 | TRBV5-6 | TGTGCCAGCAGCTTGGGCCGGGGGCCCCAAGAGACCCAGTACTTC | CASSLGRGPQETQYF
- | many | TRBJ2-2 | TRBV7-6 | TGTGCCAGCAGCTTGAACGGGGGCGCGGGCGGGGAGCTGTTTTTT | CASSLNGGAGGELFF
TRBD1 | many | TRBJ2-1 | TRBV18 | TGTGCCAGCTCCCAGACAGGGGGCTATGAGCAGTTCTTC | CASSQTGGYEQFF
- | many | TRBJ1-1 | TRBV12-3/TRBV12-4 | TGTGCCAGCAACATACAGCAGAACACTGAAGCTTTCTTT | CASNIQQNTEAFF
- | many | TRBJ1-4 | TRBV11-2 | TGTGCCAGCAGCCCCCGGACCGGGAATAATGAAAAACTGTTTTTT | CASSPRTGNNEKLFF
- | many | TRBJ1-5 | TRBV7-8 | TGTGCCAGCAGCTTAGGGACTCAGAGCAATCAGCCCCAGCATTTT | CASSLGTQSNQPQHF
TRBD1 | many | TRBJ1-1 | TRBV29-1 | TGCAGCGTTGAATTAGGACAGGATTACACTGAAGCTTTCTTT | CSVELGQDYTEAFF
TRBD2 | many | TRBJ2-1 | TRBV7-2 | TGTGCCAGCAGCCCAACTAGCGGGGGGTGGAATGAGCAGTTCTTC | CASSPTSGGWNEQFF
- | many | TRBJ2-4 | TRBV7-2 | TGTGCCAGCAGCCATTCGGGACTAGCCAAAAACATTCAGTACTTC | CASSHSGLAKNIQYF
TRBD1 | many | TRBJ1-1 | TRBV7-2 | TGTGCCAGCAGCTCCGGGACAGGGTGGAACACTGAAGCTTTCTTT | CASSSGTGWNTEAFF
- | few | TRBJ2-4 | TRBV28 | TGTGCCAGCAGTTCAAACATTCAGTACTTC | CASSSNIQYF
TRBD2 | few | TRBJ2-1 | TRBV5-4 | TGTGCCAGCAGCTTTCCAGGACTAGGCTCCTACAATGAGCAGTTCTTC | CASSFPGLGSYNEQFF
- | few | TRBJ2-4 | TRBV7-8 | TGTGCCAGCAGCGAACGCCCCGGGACAGCCAAAAACATTCAGTACTTC | CASSERPGTAKNIQYF
TRBD2 | many | TRBJ2-5 | TRBV20-1 | TGCAGTGCATCAGATGGGGGGGTGGAGACCCAGTACTTC | CSASDGGVETQYF
- | many | TRBJ1-5 | TRBV28 | TGTGCCAGCAGTATTAATCAGCCCCAGCATTTT | CASSINQPQHF
- | few | TRBJ2-1 | TRBV7-2 | TGTGCCAGCAGCTTCGTGGGGAGCTCCTACAATGAGCAGTTCTTC | CASSFVGSSYNEQFF
- | many | TRBJ1-3 | TRBV28 | TGTGCCAGCTATTCCAGGGGCGGAAGGTCTGGAAACACCATATATTTT | CASYSRGGRSGNTIYF
TRBD2 | many | TRBJ2-7 | TRBV20-1 | TGCAGTGCTAGAGATCGGCTTGTGACGGGAGGAAGGGACGAGCAGTACTTC | CSARDRLVTGGRDEQYF
- | - | TRBJ2-1 | TRBV11-2 | TGTGCCAGCAGTCACGGTGGGATTCCCTACAATGAGCAGTTCTTC | CASSHGGIPYNEQFF
TRBD1 | many | TRBJ1-2 | TRBV28 | TGTGCCAGCAGTCCGCGGACAGGATTATATGGCTACACCTTC | CASSPRTGLYGYTF
TRBD2 | many | TRBJ2-5 | TRBV7-2 | TGTGCCAGCAGGATGACTAGCGGGGGGGCTGGAGAGACCCAGTACTTC | CASRMTSGGAGETQYF
TRBD1 | few | TRBJ2-3 | TRBV19 | TGTGCCTCAAAGGACAGGGGTTCCATTCTTAGCACAGATACGCAGTATTTT | CASKDRGSILSTDTQYF
TRBD2 | many | TRBJ2-5 | TRBV15 | TGTGCCACCAGCAGAGTCCCGGGACTAGCGGATGGAGAGACCCAGTACTTC | CATSRVPGLADGETQYF
TRBD1 | many | TRBJ1-2 | TRBV7-2 | TGTGCCAGCAGCTTAGTATTTTCAGGGGGCCATGGCTACACCTTC | CASSLVFSGGHGYTF
- | many | TRBJ2-7 | TRBV7-6 | TGTGCCAGCAGCTTCGCTACAGGGGCGGGGGGTTACGAGCAGTACTTC | CASSFATGAGGYEQYF
TRBD1 | - | TRBJ2-3 | TRBV7-2 | TGTGCCAGCAGCACCCAGACAGGGGGCACAGATACGCAGTATTTT | CASSTQTGGTDTQYF
- | many | TRBJ1-3 | TRBV12-3/TRBV12-4 | TGTGCCAGCAGCCCGGGGGCAGCCTCTGGAAACACCATATATTTT | CASSPGAASGNTIYF
- | few | TRBJ2-3 | TRBV24-1 | TGTGCCACCAGTACTACAGGAGGGGGAAGAGGTACAGATACGCAGTATTTT | CATSTTGGGRGTDTQYF
TRBD1 | few | TRBJ1-1 | TRBV12-3/TRBV12-4 | TGTGCCAGCAGTACCCTGACAGGGCCAACTGAAGCTTTCTTT | CASSTLTGPTEAFF
- | few | TRBJ1-4 | TRBV5-4 | TGTGCCAGCAGCTCGGACGGACGTAATGAAAAACTGTTTTTT | CASSSDGRNEKLFF
TRBD1 | many | TRBJ1-5 | TRBV7-8 | TGTGCCAGCAGCCAGACGGGACAGGGATTCGGCAATCAGCCCCAGCATTTT | CASSQTGQGFGNQPQHF
TRBD2 | many | TRBJ2-7 | TRBV7-6 | TGTGCCAGCAGCTTAGCTGGGACTAGGGACCGATACGAGCAGTACTTC | CASSLAGTRDRYEQYF
- | few | TRBJ1-6 | TRBV5-6 | TGTGCCAGCAGTTCGGCGGTGAGCTCCTATAATTCACCCCTCCACTTT | CASSSAVSSYNSPLHF
TRBD2 | - | TRBJ2-3 | TRBV20-1 | TGCAGTGCTCAAAGACTAGCGGGGGTGGATACGCAGTATTTT | CSAQRLAGVDTQYF
TRBD2 | many | TRBJ2-7 | TRBV7-2 | TGTGCCAGCAGCTTAGGTCTGCGGGGGAACGAGCAGTACTTC | CASSLGLRGNEQYF
- | many | TRBJ1-1 | TRBV6-2/TRBV6-3 | TGTGCCAGCAGTTACAACAGAGAAGCTTTCTTT | CASSYNREAFF
TRBD1 | many | TRBJ2-2 | TRBV11-2 | TGTGCCAGCAGCTTGAGACAGGGTAACGGGGAGCTGTTTTTT | CASSLRQGNGELFF
TRBD1 | - | TRBJ1-1 | TRBV6-5 | TGTGCCAGCAGCTCAGGGGGCTGGGCTTTCTTT | CASSSGGWAFF
- | many | TRBJ1-1 | TRBV7-2 | TGTGCCAGCAGCTTAGACGGGAGAATGAACACTGAAGCTTTCTTT | CASSLDGRMNTEAFF
- | - | TRBJ2-7 | TRBV5-1 | TGCGCCAGCAGCTTGGATCCGGGGACGCGGAACGAGCAGTACTTC | CASSLDPGTRNEQYF
- | - | TRBJ2-1 | TRBV20-1 | TGCAGTGCTACAACTAGTGCTGAGCAGTTCTTC | CSATTSAEQFF
TRBD1 | - | TRBJ1-1 | TRBV6-2/TRBV6-3 | TGTGCCAGCAGTTCGCGGGACAGCCTTTCCATGAACACTGAAGCTTTCTTT | CASSSRDSLSMNTEAFF
TRBD1 | - | TRBJ1-2 | TRBV27 | TGTGCCAGCAGGGGAGACAGGGCCCTTACGGGGCCTTATGGCTACACCTTC | CASRGDRALTGPYGYTF
TRBD2 | many | TRBJ2-5 | TRBV7-2 | TGTGCCAGCAGCTTAGGGGGGACTAGCGGGAGGGCCTGGTTAGAGACCCAGTACTTC | CASSLGGTSGRAWLETQYF
- | few | TRBJ2-7 | TRBV7-9 | TGTGCCAGCAGCCCCAGGGAATACTACGAGCAGTACTTC | CASSPREYYEQYF
TRBD1 | many | TRBJ1-1 | TRBV7-2 | TGTGCCAGCAGCCTTTTACAGGGGGCCGCTGAAGCTTTCTTT | CASSLLQGAAEAFF
- | many | TRBJ1-1 | TRBV7-2 | TGTGCCAGCAGCTCCCGTCCGCTGAACACTGAAGCTTTCTTT | CASSSRPLNTEAFF